This T cell receptor (beta chain) was sequenced for a study of blood T cell repertoires in COVID-19. About the research overall: Sample material is recorded as cDNA or gDNA derived from T cells, B-cell-depleted T cells, or PBMCs.

Repertoires were generated with immunoSEQ multiplex PCR, while TCRdb's copy carries only in-frame clones and drops some. Of about 230,000 clones in the sample, approximately 87% were seen once. The specimen sequenced was peripheral blood. This TCR derives from a woman between 65 and 79 years old with active or convalescent COVID-19.

In DNA, the CDR3 is TGTGCCATCAATAGCGGGAGCTCCCGGGGGACCGGGGAGCTGTTTTTT. It translates to CAINSGSSRGTGELFF. The chain carries TRBV10-3 and TRBJ2-2; 9 bases agree with TRBD2. V trimming: 7 bases; J trimming: 5 bases; junction bases outside the gene matches: 11. Looked up from germline, CDR1 is ENHRY and CDR2 is SYGVKD. The CDR3 totals 16 residues.